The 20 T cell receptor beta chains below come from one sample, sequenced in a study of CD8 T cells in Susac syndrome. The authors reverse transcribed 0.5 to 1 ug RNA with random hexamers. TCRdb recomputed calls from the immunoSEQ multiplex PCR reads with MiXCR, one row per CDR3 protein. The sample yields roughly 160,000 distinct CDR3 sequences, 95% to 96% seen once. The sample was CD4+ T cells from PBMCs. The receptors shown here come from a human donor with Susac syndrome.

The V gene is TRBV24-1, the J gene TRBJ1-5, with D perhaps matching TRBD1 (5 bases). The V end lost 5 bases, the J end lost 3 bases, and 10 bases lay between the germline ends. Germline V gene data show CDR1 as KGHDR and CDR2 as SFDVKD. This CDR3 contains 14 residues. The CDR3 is CATSVRGDNQPQHF. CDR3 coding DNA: TGTGCCACCAGTGTAAGGGGTGACAATCAGCCCCAGCATTTT.

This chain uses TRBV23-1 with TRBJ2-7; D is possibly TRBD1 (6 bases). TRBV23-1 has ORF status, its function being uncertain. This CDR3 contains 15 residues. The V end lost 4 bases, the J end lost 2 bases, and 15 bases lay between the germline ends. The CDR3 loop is CASSRKGDKTYEQYF. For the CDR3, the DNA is TGCGCCAGCAGTCGCAAAGGGGACAAGACCTACGAGCAGTACTTC.

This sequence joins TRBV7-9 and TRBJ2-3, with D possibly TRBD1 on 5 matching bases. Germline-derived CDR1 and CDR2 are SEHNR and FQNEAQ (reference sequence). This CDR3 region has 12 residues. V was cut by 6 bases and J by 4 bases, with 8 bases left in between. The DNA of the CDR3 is TGTGCCAGCAGTCAGGGCTCAGATACGCAGTATTTT. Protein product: CASSQGSDTQYF. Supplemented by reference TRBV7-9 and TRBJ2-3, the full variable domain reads DTGVSQNPRHKITKRGQNVTFRCDPISEHNRLYWYRQTLGQGPEFLTYFQNEAQLEKSRLLSDRFSAERPKGSFSTLEIQRTEQGDSAMYLCASSQGSDTQYFGPGTRLTVL.

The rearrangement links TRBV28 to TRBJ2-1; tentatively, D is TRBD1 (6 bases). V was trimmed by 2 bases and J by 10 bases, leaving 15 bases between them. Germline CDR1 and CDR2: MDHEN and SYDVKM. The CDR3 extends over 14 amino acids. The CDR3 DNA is TGTGCCAGCAGTTTAAGGGGGACCGGGCGCGAGCAGTTCTTC. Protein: CASSLRGTGREQFF. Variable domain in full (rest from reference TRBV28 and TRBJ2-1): DVKVTQSSRYLVKRTGEKVFLECVQDMDHENMFWYRQDPGLGLRLIYFSYDVKMKEKGDIPEGYSVSREKKERFSLILESASTNQTSMYLCASSLRGTGREQFFGPGTRLTVL.

CDR3 in amino acids: CASSLGNEQFF. The CDR3 DNA is TGTGCCAGCAGCTTAGGGAATGAGCAGTTCTTC. The rearrangement links TRBV13 to TRBJ2-1, with D hard to call. V gave up 0 bases and J gave up 7 bases, with 1 base separating them. The CDR3 runs to 11 residues. Germline loops: CDR1 PRHDT, CDR2 FYEKMQ (reference sequence).

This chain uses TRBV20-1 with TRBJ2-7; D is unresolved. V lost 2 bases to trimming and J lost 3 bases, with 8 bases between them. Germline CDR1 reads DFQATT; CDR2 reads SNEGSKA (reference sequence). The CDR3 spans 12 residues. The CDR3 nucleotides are TGCAGTGCTAGACGGTACGACTACGAGCAGTACTTC. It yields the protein CSARRYDYEQYF.

The CDR3 protein is CASSQQAGAIGDEQFF. In DNA, the CDR3 is TGTGCCAGCAGTCAGCAAGCGGGAGCCATCGGAGATGAGCAGTTCTTC. V is TRBV28 and J is TRBJ2-1; 8 bases map to TRBD2. There are 16 residues in the CDR3. CDR1 and CDR2 from the germline V gene are MDHEN and SYDVKM. Unmatched junction bases numbered 14, after V lost 5 bases and J lost 8 bases.

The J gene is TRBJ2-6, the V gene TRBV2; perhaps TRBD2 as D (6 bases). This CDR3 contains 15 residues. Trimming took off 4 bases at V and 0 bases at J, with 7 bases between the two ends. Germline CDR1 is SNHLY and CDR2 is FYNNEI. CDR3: CASSARGSGANVLTF. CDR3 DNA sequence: TGTGCCAGCAGTGCGCGGGGCTCTGGGGCCAACGTCCTGACTTTC.

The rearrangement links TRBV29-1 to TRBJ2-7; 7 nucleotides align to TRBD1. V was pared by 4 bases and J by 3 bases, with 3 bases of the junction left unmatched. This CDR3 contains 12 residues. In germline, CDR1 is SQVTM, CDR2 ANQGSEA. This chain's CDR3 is CSVGTGFYEQYF. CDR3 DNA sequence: TGCAGCGTTGGGACAGGTTTCTACGAGCAGTACTTC.

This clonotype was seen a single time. The CDR3 protein is CSVEGRFVGTDTQYF. CDR3 bases: TGCAGCGTTGAAGGCCGGTTCGTAGGCACAGATACGCAGTATTTT. The chain has TRBV29-1 and TRBJ2-3; D remains ambiguous. Germline-derived CDR1 and CDR2 are SQVTM and ANQGSEA. The CDR3 loop spans 15 amino acids. V lost 1 base, J lost 1 base, and 12 bases lay in between.

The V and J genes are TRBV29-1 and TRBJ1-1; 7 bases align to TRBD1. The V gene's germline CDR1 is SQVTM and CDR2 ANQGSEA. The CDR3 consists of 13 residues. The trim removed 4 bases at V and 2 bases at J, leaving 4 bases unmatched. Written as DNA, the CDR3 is TGCAGCGTTGCCGCAGGGGGTAACACTGAAGCTTTCTTT. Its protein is CSVAAGGNTEAFF.

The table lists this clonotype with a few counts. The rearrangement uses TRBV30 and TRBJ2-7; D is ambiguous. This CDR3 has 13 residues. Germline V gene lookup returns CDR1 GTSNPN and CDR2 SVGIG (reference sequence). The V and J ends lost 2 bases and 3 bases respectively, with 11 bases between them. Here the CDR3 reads CAWSRARFYEQYF. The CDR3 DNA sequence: TGTGCCTGGAGTAGGGCAAGATTCTACGAGCAGTACTTC. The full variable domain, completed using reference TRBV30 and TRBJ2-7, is SQTIHQWPATLVQPVGSPLSLECTVEGTSNPNLYWYRQAAGRGLQLLFYSVGIGQISSEVPQNLSASRPQDRQFILSSKKLLLSDSGFYLCAWSRARFYEQYFGPGTRLTVT.

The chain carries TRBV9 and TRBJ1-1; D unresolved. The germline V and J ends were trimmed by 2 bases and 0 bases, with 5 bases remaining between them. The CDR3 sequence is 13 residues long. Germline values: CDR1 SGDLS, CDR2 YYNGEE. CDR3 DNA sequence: TGTGCCAGCAGCGTGTGGCTGAACACTGAAGCTTTCTTT. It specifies CASSVWLNTEAFF.

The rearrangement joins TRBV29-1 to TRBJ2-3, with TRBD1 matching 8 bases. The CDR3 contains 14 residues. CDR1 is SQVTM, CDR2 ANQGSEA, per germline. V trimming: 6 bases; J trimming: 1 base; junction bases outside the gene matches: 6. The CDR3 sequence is CSVVGQGGTDTQYF. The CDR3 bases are TGCAGCGTCGTCGGACAGGGAGGCACAGATACGCAGTATTTT.

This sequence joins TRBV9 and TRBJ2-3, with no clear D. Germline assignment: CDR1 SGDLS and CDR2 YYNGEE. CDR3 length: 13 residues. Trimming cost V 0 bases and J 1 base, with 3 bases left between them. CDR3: CASSVEGTDTQYF. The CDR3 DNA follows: TGTGCCAGCAGCGTAGAAGGCACAGATACGCAGTATTTT.

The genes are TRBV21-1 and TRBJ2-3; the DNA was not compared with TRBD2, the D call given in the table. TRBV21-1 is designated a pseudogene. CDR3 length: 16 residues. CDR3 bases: TGTGCCAGCAGCAAAGCGCTACTAGCGGGAGGAGATACGCAGTATTTT. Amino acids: CASSKALLAGGDTQYF.

The CDR3 DNA reads as TGTGCCAGCAGTTACAAGTTCAGCACAGATACGCAGTATTTT. This translates into CASSYKFSTDTQYF. The chain carries TRBV6-5 and TRBJ2-3; no definite D call. Germline lookup yields CDR1 MNHEY and CDR2 SVGAGI. This CDR3 is 14 amino acids long. The V and J ends lost 2 bases and 0 bases respectively, with 6 bases between them.

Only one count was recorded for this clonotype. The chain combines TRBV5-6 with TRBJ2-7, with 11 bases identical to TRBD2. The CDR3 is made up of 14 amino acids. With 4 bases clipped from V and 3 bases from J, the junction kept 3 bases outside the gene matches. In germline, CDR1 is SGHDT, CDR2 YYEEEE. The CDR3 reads CASSGGTSGYEQYF. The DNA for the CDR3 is TGTGCCAGCAGCGGAGGGACTAGCGGCTACGAGCAGTACTTC.

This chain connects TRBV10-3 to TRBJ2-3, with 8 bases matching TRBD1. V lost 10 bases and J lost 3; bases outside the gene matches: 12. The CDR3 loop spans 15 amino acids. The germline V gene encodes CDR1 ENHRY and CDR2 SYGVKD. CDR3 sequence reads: CATKGQGGLTDTQYF. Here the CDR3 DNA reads TGTGCCACAAAAGGACAGGGCGGTTTGACAGATACGCAGTATTTT.

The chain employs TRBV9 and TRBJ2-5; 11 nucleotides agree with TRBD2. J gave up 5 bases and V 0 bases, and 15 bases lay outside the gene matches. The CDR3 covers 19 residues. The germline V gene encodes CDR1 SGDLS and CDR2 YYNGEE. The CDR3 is CASSVGAGLAGGKEETQYF. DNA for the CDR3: TGTGCCAGCAGCGTAGGTGCGGGATTAGCGGGGGGGAAAGAGGAGACCCAGTACTTC.